This T cell receptor (beta chain) was sequenced in a study of CD8+CD57+ T cells in acquired aplastic anemia. Study context: The mean DNA yield obtained from sorted CD4+ and CD8+ cells came to around 3 ug.

Genomic DNA constituted the template upon which TCR beta VDJ and CDR3 profiling was performed. Using its own MiXCR run on the reads, TCRdb lists one record per CDR3 protein. The table includes just over 450,000 distinct CDR3 sequences, under 40% detected once. The CDR3 is 18 residues long. Germline-derived CDR1 and CDR2 are SGHAT and FQNNGV. An expansion of CD8+CD57+ cells by flow cytometry had been shown in patients chosen for sequencing. Severe acquired aplastic anemia was present in every patient. The blood sampling took place in patients who had so far received no therapy. As regards this clonotype: A read error may explain this, as a much larger clone is one base away.

The chain is built from TRBV11-2 and TRBJ2-1, with 9 bases matching TRBD2. The receptor's source is a human donor with aplastic anemia. Sequenced material: sorted CD4+, CD8+, or CD8+CD57+ T cells (not recorded which) from PBMCs. In nucleotides, the CDR3 is TGTGCCGGGTCGGGAGGCGGGGGGGATGAAAGCTCCCACAATGAGCAGTTCTTC. This sequence encodes CAGSGGGGDESSHNEQFF.